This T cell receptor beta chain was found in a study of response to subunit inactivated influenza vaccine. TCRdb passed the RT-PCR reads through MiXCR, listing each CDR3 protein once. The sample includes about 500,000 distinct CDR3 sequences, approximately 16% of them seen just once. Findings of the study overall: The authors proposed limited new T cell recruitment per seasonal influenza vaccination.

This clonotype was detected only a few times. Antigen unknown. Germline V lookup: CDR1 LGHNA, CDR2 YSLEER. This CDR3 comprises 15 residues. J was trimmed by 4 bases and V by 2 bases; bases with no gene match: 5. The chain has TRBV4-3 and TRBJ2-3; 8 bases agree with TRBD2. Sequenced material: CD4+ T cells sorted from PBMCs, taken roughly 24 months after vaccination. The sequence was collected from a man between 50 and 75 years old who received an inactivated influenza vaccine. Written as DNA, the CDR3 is TGCGCCAGCAGCCAACAAGCGGGAGCTTCAGATACGCAGTATTTT. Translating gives CASSQQAGASDTQYF.